What follows describes a single T cell receptor beta chain. Clones were sequenced by immunoSEQ multiplex PCR, and TCRdb holds only the in-frame ones, with some missing. Of 100,000 to 150,000 clones listed, roughly 82% are singletons. This sample is part of a study of identifying expanded T cells in peripheral blood. CDR3 size: 14 residues. Germline CDR1 and CDR2: MGHRA and YSYEKL. With 0 bases removed from V and 3 bases from J, the gap between germline ends came to 9 bases. The sample taken for sequencing was blood. V and J are TRBV4-1 and TRBJ2-7; D not resolved. This receptor was taken from a person between 18 and 75 years old in good health. The CDR3 is CASSQDNVYYEQYF. The CDR3, as DNA: TGCGCCAGCAGCCAAGATAACGTATACTACGAGCAGTACTTC.